This TCR beta chain was identified during a study of technical replicates of blood from several donors. Sequencing used immunoSEQ multiplex PCR; TCRdb keeps in-frame clones, though not all of them. The sample consists of about 81,000 clones, approximately 80% of them appearing once. Sequencing input: PBMCs. This TCR came from a human donor in good health. Some clones in this sample may be carry-over from other donors' samples.

The CDR3 DNA sequence: TGTGCCACCAGCAGAGATTGGCTTCGGGACACCGGGGAGCTGTTTTTT. As protein: CATSRDWLRDTGELFF. The chain uses TRBV15 and TRBJ2-2; D uncertain. The V and J ends lost 0 bases and 3 bases respectively, with 11 bases between them. The CDR3 covers 16 residues. Germline-derived CDR1 and CDR2 are LNHNV and YYDKDF (reference sequence). The complete variable domain, with remaining parts taken from reference TRBV15 and TRBJ2-2, reads DAMVIQNPRYQVTQFGKPVTLSCSQTLNHNVMYWYQQKSSQAPKLLFHYYDKDFNNEADTPDNFQSRRPNTSFCFLDIRSPGLGDTAMYLCATSRDWLRDTGELFFGEGSRLTVL.